The T cell receptor beta chain under discussion was sequenced for a study of PD-L1 blockade in urothelial cancer. Synthetically made TCR analog templates were put into each PCR as spikes. Profiled with immunoSEQ multiplex PCR; TCRdb holds only in-frame clones, not every one. The sample yields around 110,000 clones, 80% to 90% seen once. Time point given: peripheral blood 6 weeks after treatment start. Each patient gave between 1 and 8 samples, pretreatment and on-treatment. Between the trimmed V and J ends, which lost 3 bases and 2 bases, there was a span of 17 bases. Per the germline V gene, CDR1 is SGHAT and CDR2 is FQNNGV. There are 17 residues in the CDR3.

The J gene is TRBJ1-3, the V gene TRBV11-2, with D perhaps TRBD1 (6 bases). The origin of this receptor is a man aged 55-75 years with urothelial cancer. Sequencing used PBMCs, obtained around atezolizumab (anti-PD-L1) treatment. DNA of the CDR3: TGTGCCAGCAGCTTTGATTGGGGCAGGGGTGCTGGAAACACCATATATTTT. It codes for CASSFDWGRGAGNTIYF. The full variable domain, rest sourced from reference TRBV11-2 and TRBJ1-3, is EAGVAQSPRYKIIEKRQSVAFWCNPISGHATLYWYQQILGQGPKLLIQFQNNGVVDDSQLPKDRFSAERLKGVDSTLKIQPAKLEDSAVYLCASSFDWGRGAGNTIYFGEGSWLTVV.